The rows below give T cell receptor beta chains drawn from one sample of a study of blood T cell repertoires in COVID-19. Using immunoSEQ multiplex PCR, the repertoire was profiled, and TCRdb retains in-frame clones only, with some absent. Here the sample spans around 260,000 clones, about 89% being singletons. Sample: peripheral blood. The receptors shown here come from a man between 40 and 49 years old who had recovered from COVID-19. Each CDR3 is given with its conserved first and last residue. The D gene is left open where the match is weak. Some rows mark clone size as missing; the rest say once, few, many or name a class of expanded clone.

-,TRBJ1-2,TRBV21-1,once,TGTGCCAGCAGCAAAGAAGGACAGGGGGACTATGGCTACACCTTC,CASSKEGQGDYGYTF
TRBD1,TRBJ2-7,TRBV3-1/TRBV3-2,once,TGTGCCAGCAGCCTCGGGGGGCCCGGGACAGGGGGCTACGAGCAGTACTTC,CASSLGGPGTGGYEQYF
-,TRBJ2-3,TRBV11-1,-,TGTGCCAGCAGCTTAGCGCGCCAGGGTACGCAGTATTTT,CASSLARQGTQYF
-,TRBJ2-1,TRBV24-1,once,TGTGCCACCAGTGATTTGAATAGGGGGTCTGAGCAGTTCTTC,CATSDLNRGSEQFF
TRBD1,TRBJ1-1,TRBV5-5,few,TGTGCCAGCAGCATCGGACAGGGGAGGGCTTTCTTT,CASSIGQGRAFF
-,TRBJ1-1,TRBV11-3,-,TGTGCCAGCGGCAGCGCGAACACTGAAGCTTTCTTT,CASGSANTEAFF
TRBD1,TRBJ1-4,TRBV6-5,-,TGTGCCAGCAACAACAGGGGCACTAATGAAAAACTGTTTTTT,CASNNRGTNEKLFF
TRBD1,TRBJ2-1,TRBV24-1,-,TGTGCCACCAGTGAATCCGGGACAGGGCATGAGCAGTTCTTC,CATSESGTGHEQFF
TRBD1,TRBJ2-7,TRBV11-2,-,TGTGCCAGCAGCTTAGTCACAGGGGGCGAGCAGTACTTC,CASSLVTGGEQYF
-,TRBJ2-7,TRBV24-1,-,TGTGTCAGTAGGGGGGGGTACGAGCAGTACTTC,CVSRGGYEQYF
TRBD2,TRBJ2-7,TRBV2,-,TGTGCCAGCAAAGCGGGGGGGCCCGAGCAGTACTTC,CASKAGGPEQYF
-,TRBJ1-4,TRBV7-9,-,TGTGCCAGCAGTGGGCAGGGCCCTAATGAAAAACTGTTTTTT,CASSGQGPNEKLFF
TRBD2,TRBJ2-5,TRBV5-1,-,TGCGCCAGCAGCTTGACTAGCGAGGGGCCCTCAGAGACCCAGTACTTC,CASSLTSEGPSETQYF
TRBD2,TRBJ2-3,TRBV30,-,TGTGCCTGGAGTGTCGGAGCGGGAGGCGCAGATACGCAGTATTTT,CAWSVGAGGADTQYF
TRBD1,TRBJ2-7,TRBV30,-,TGTGCCTGGAGTGTATTCCGAGGACAGGGACCCTCCTACGAGCAGTACTTC,CAWSVFRGQGPSYEQYF
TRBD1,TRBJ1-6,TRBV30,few,TGTGCCGGGACAGGGGAAGCAAATTCACCCCTCCACTTT,CAGTGEANSPLHF
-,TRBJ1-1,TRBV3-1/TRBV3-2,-,TGTGCCAGCAGCCAAGCCCAAGGAGGGCGAGGTGAAGCTTTCTTT,CASSQAQGGRGEAFF
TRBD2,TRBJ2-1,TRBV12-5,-,TGTGCTAGTGGTTTTCAAGGAGCGGGGGGCCACAATGAGCAGTTCTTC,CASGFQGAGGHNEQFF
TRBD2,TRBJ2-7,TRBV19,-,TGTGCCAGTAGTACGGGAGGGGGGCCCTTGGTCTTC,CASSTGGGPLVF
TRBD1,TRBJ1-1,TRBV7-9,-,TGTGCCAGCAGCTCCTCTTTACAGGGGCGGAACACTGAAGCTTTCTTT,CASSSSLQGRNTEAFF
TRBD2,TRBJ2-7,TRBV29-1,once,TGCAGCACTAGCGGGAGGAGCTCCTACGAGCAGTACTTC,CSTSGRSSYEQYF
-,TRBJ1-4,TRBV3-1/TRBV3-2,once,TGTGCCAGCAGCCAAGATGCTACAGTTTCCGAAAAACTGTTTTTT,CASSQDATVSEKLFF
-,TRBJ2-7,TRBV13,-,TGTGCCAGCAGCTTAAAAGACAGACGCCAGTACTTC,CASSLKDRRQYF